Reported below is one T cell receptor beta chain. The V end lost 1 base, the J end lost 4 bases, and 5 bases lay between the germline ends. The CDR3 is 11 residues long. Germline CDR1 reads DFQATT; CDR2 reads SNEGSKA (reference sequence). The sample comes from a study of blood T cell repertoires in COVID-19. Looking at the study overall: Acute and convalescent COVID-19 samples came from the United States, Italy and Spain. From T cells, B-cell-depleted T cells, or PBMCs came the material, which was cDNA or gDNA.

In the original workflow: Amplification of reference gene primers was used by the study to estimate nucleated cell counts. Profiled with immunoSEQ multiplex PCR; TCRdb holds only in-frame clones, not every one. The V and J calls and clone size were taken over from that table, and D and trimming were inferred from the DNA. The sample carries some 190,000 clones, roughly 85% recorded once. The chain carries TRBV20-1 and TRBJ2-7; D possibly corresponds to TRBD1 (5 bases). The receptor's source is a woman of 80 years or more with acute or convalescent COVID-19. The source material was peripheral blood. In DNA, the CDR3 is TGCAGTGCTAGAGCAGGGTACGAGCAGTACTTC. This codes for CSARAGYEQYF.